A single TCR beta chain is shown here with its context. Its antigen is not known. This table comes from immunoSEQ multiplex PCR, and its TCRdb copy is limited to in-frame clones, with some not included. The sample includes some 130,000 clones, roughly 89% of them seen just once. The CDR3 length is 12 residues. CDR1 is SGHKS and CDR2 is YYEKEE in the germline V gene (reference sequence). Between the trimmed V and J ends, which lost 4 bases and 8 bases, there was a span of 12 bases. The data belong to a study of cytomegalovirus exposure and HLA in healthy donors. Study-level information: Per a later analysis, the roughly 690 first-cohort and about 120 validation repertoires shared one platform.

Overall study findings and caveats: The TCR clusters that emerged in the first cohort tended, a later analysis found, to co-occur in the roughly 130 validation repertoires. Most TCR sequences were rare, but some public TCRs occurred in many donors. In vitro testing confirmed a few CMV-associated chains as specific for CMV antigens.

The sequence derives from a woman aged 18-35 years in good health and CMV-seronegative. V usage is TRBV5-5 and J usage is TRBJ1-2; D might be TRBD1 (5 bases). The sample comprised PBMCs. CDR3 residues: CASSQQGRGYTF. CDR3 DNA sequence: TGTGCCAGCAGCCAGCAGGGTAGAGGCTACACCTTC.